These 26 T cell receptor beta chains came from one sample sequenced in a study of blood T cell repertoires in COVID-19. Produced via immunoSEQ multiplex PCR; TCRdb's table is partial and in-frame only. Among 150,000 or so clones listed, around 80% were seen once. Sequenced input: PBMCs or T cells enriched from blood (not recorded which). These receptors all stem from a woman aged 50 to 65 who had recovered from COVID-19.

The gene calls are TRBV12-3 or TRBV12-4 and TRBJ1-1, with TRBD1 identical over 8 bases. J was trimmed by 4 bases and V by 8 bases; bases with no gene match: 6. The CDR3 runs to 13 residues. CDR3 amino acids: CASLGQGPTEAFF. CDR3 nucleotides: TGTGCCAGCTTAGGACAGGGCCCCACTGAAGCTTTCTTT.

The chain's CDR3 is CASSDFPVTNEKLFF. CDR3 sequence (DNA): TGTGCCAGCAGTGACTTCCCCGTCACTAATGAAAAACTGTTTTTT. This chain connects TRBV2 to TRBJ1-4; D uncertain. The V gene's germline CDR1 is SNHLY and CDR2 FYNNEI. The V end was cut by 3 bases, the J end by 2 bases, with 10 bases between. There are 15 residues in the CDR3.

The genes are TRBV3-1 (or the pseudogene TRBV3-2) and TRBJ2-5; the match to TRBD2 covers 10 bases. V lost 0 bases and J lost 4; bases outside the gene matches: 17. In germline, CDR1 is LGHDT, CDR2 YNNKEL (reference sequence). The CDR3 runs 20 residues. CDR3 sequence reads: CASSQDLRLAGEILRETQYF. The CDR3 DNA reads TGTGCCAGCAGCCAAGATCTGCGGCTAGCGGGGGAGATCTTGCGAGAGACCCAGTACTTC.

The CDR3: CASSNRQGREKLFF. Here the CDR3 DNA reads TGTGCCAGCAGTAATCGACAGGGACGGGAAAAACTGTTTTTT. The chain uses TRBV6-5 and TRBJ1-4; 7 bases are shared with TRBD1. V dropped 5 bases and J dropped 8; count of bases not matched to a gene: 8. The germline V gene encodes CDR1 MNHEY and CDR2 SVGAGI. The CDR3 totals 14 residues.

This clone was recorded a few times. The V call is TRBV19, the J call TRBJ2-5; no firm D call. In germline, CDR1 is LNHDA, CDR2 SQIVND (reference sequence). This CDR3 is built from 12 residues. V was shortened by 6 bases and J by 0 bases, with 5 bases between the two germline ends. CDR3 DNA: TGTGCCAGTAGCTTCGACCAAGAGACCCAGTACTTC. Amino acids: CASSFDQETQYF.

This rearrangement joins TRBV2 to TRBJ2-5; 9 nucleotides line up with TRBD2. Germline V gene data show CDR1 as SNHLY and CDR2 as FYNNEI. This CDR3 contains 13 residues. The junction had 4 bases not matched to a gene; V was cut back by 6 bases and J by 5 bases. The CDR3 spells CASSASGVETQYF. CDR3 DNA: TGTGCCAGCAGCGCTAGCGGGGTGGAGACCCAGTACTTC.

The chain employs TRBV28 and TRBJ1-5; unclear D gene. CDR3 size: 13 residues. Germline V gene lookup returns CDR1 MDHEN and CDR2 SYDVKM. Trimming took off 7 bases at V and 5 bases at J, with 12 bases between the two ends. DNA for the CDR3: TGTGCCAGCAAGGTACAGATGGATCAGCCCCAGCATTTT. This translates into CASKVQMDQPQHF.

The chain employs TRBV28 and TRBJ1-5; TRBD1 might be the D (5 bases). The CDR3 covers 16 residues. CDR1 MDHEN and CDR2 SYDVKM come from the germline V gene. V gave up 8 bases and J gave up 1 base, with 18 bases separating them. This CDR3 is CASFPVRAGSNQPQHF. The CDR3 region has the DNA TGTGCCAGCTTCCCCGTCCGAGCAGGGAGCAATCAGCCCCAGCATTTT.

The chain recombines TRBV5-1 with TRBJ1-3; TRBD1 is a possible D gene (6 bases). This CDR3 contains 17 residues. V shed 0 bases and J shed 0 bases, with 13 bases lying between them. The germline V gene has CDR1 SGHRS and CDR2 YFSETQ. CDR3: CASSLDRERVSGNTIYF. As DNA, the CDR3 is TGCGCCAGCAGCTTGGACAGGGAGCGAGTCTCTGGAAACACCATATATTTT.

The rearrangement links TRBV3-1 (or the pseudogene TRBV3-2) to TRBJ2-3; no clear D. In germline, CDR1 is LGHDT, CDR2 YNNKEL (reference sequence). The V end lost 7 bases, the J end lost 3 bases, and 11 bases lay between the germline ends. CDR3 size: 13 residues. The CDR3 DNA follows: TGTGCCAGCACCAGACTTCCAACAGATACGCAGTATTTT. Translating it yields CASTRLPTDTQYF.

This chain links TRBV14 with TRBJ1-2; D is uncertain. The germline V and J ends were trimmed by 4 bases and 4 bases, with 16 bases remaining between them. From germline, CDR1 is SGHDN and CDR2 FVKESK. The CDR3 sequence is 15 residues long. The CDR3 region has the DNA TGTGCCAGCAGCCTCAGACACTCGGGAGGCTATGGCTACACCTTC. It specifies CASSLRHSGGYGYTF.

This chain links TRBV5-1 with TRBJ1-1, with D uncertain. Germline CDR1 and CDR2: SGHRS and YFSETQ. Deletions cut 2 bases from V and 1 base from J, with 3 bases between. The CDR3 loop spans 12 amino acids. The CDR3 region is CASSLQNTEAFF. The CDR3 DNA reads as TGCGCCAGCAGCTTACAGAACACTGAAGCTTTCTTT.

This clone occurred a few times. J is TRBJ2-1 and V is TRBV7-3; 14 nucleotides match TRBD2. With V trimmed by 6 bases and J by 5 bases, 12 bases remained unmatched. Germline V gene lookup returns CDR1 SGHTA and CDR2 FQGTGA. The CDR3 spans 18 residues. The CDR3 coding sequence is TGTGCCAGCAGTTCCGCCAGGGGACTAGCGGGGGATGACAATGAGCAGTTCTTC. Its translation: CASSSARGLAGDDNEQFF.

This chain connects TRBV5-1 to TRBJ1-2; weak D call: TRBD1 (6 bases). The CDR3 totals 13 residues. Germline values: CDR1 SGHRS, CDR2 YFSETQ. The ends were cut back, 0 bases at V and 8 bases at J, with 11 bases in the middle. CDR3 nucleotide sequence: TGCGCCAGCAGCTTGGGGGCAGGGGCCGGCTACACCTTC. It specifies CASSLGAGAGYTF.

The chain joins TRBV5-1 to TRBJ2-2; 8 nucleotides agree with TRBD1. Germline loops: CDR1 SGHRS, CDR2 YFSETQ. This CDR3 is 15 amino acids long. J was trimmed by 1 base and V by 4 bases; bases with no gene match: 3. The CDR3 loop is CASSRDRMNTGELFF. The CDR3 DNA follows: TGCGCCAGCAGCCGGGACAGGATGAACACCGGGGAGCTGTTTTTT.

The J gene is TRBJ1-1, the V gene TRBV19; D is uncertain. V lost 2 bases to trimming and J lost 2 bases, with 12 bases between them. CDR1 is LNHDA, CDR2 SQIVND, per germline (reference sequence). The CDR3 has 15 residues. The CDR3: CASSITWEANTEAFF. CDR3 in DNA: TGTGCCAGTAGTATAACTTGGGAGGCAAACACTGAAGCTTTCTTT.

V is TRBV27 and J is TRBJ1-6, with D perhaps matching TRBD1 (6 bases). The CDR3 extends over 15 amino acids. V was clipped by 8 bases and J by 8 bases, with 19 bases between them. The germline V gene encodes CDR1 MNHEY and CDR2 SMNVEV (reference sequence). CDR3 coding DNA: TGTGCCAGCTCTTCACCGAGCAGGGGTCATTCACCCCTCCACTTT. It encodes CASSSPSRGHSPLHF.

This sequence joins TRBV2 and TRBJ2-5; tentatively, D is TRBD2 (5 bases). Germline CDR1 is SNHLY and CDR2 is FYNNEI. V was cut by 4 bases and J by 2 bases, with 11 bases left in between. The CDR3 totals 14 residues. The CDR3: CASSVARLQETQYF. The CDR3 bases are TGTGCCAGCAGTGTAGCGAGACTACAAGAGACCCAGTACTTC. The full variable domain, its missing parts supplied by reference TRBV2 and TRBJ2-5, is EPEVTQTPSHQVTQMGQEVILRCVPISNHLYFYWYRQILGQKVEFLVSFYNNEISEKSEIFDDQFSVERPDGSNFTLKIRSTKLEDSAMYFCASSVARLQETQYFGPGTRLLVL.

This chain uses TRBV10-3 with TRBJ2-7, with a possible D match to TRBD2 (6 bases). The germline V gene encodes CDR1 ENHRY and CDR2 SYGVKD. CDR3 length: 16 amino acids. V was shortened by 4 bases and J by 3 bases, with 19 bases between the two germline ends. DNA of the CDR3: TGTGCCATCAGTGGTATGGATGCGAGGACTAACTACGAGCAGTACTTC. Translation gives CAISGMDARTNYEQYF.

V and J are TRBV2 and TRBJ1-6; D possibly corresponds to TRBD1 (5 bases). The CDR3 consists of 16 residues. Between the trimmed V and J ends, which lost 10 bases and 0 bases, there was a span of 16 bases. Germline V gene sequence: CDR1 SNHLY, CDR2 FYNNEI. DNA of the CDR3: TGTGCCACCAAACCGGGGGGGGGCTCCTATAATTCACCCCTCCACTTT. This gives the protein CATKPGGGSYNSPLHF. The full variable domain, rest sourced from reference TRBV2 and TRBJ1-6, is EPEVTQTPSHQVTQMGQEVILRCVPISNHLYFYWYRQILGQKVEFLVSFYNNEISEKSEIFDDQFSVERPDGSNFTLKIRSTKLEDSAMYFCATKPGGGSYNSPLHFGNGTRLTVT.

The chain is built from TRBV4-2 and TRBJ1-6, with D tentatively TRBD1 (5 bases). Per the germline V gene, CDR1 is LGHNA and CDR2 is YNFKEQ. V dropped 4 bases and J dropped 10 bases, with 20 bases sitting between them. The CDR3 is 16 residues long. Here the CDR3 DNA reads TGTGCCAGCAGCCTACCCCAGGGCTCTGGTCCCTCACCCCTCCACTTT. As protein: CASSLPQGSGPSPLHF.

This clone was observed a handful of times. V is TRBV6-4 and J is TRBJ2-1, with a weak D call TRBD2 (5 bases). The V end lost 0 bases, the J end lost 5 bases, and 8 bases lay between the germline ends. The CDR3 is 14 residues long. CDR1 and CDR2 (germline): MRHNA, SNTAGT. CDR3 coding DNA: TGTGCCAGCAGTGACTCGGAGGTCCACAATGAGCAGTTCTTC. This codes for CASSDSEVHNEQFF.

The count of this clone is one. This chain joins TRBV9 and TRBJ2-4; TRBD1 matches 10 bases. The CDR3 consists of 16 residues. The V segment lost 4 bases and the J segment 1 base; nucleotides outside the gene matches: 5. From germline, CDR1 is SGDLS and CDR2 YYNGEE. The CDR3 is CASSPPGQGAKNIQYF. The CDR3 DNA reads TGTGCCAGCAGCCCACCGGGACAGGGGGCCAAAAACATTCAGTACTTC.

The V gene is TRBV28, the J gene TRBJ1-2; the D is unclear. Looked up from germline, CDR1 is MDHEN and CDR2 is SYDVKM. This CDR3 is 15 amino acids long. Between the trimmed V and J ends, which lost 11 bases and 2 bases, there was a span of 21 bases. The CDR3 nucleotides read TGTGCCGGTCGTGGCAGGATGAGTTCCAACTATGGCTACACCTTC. Encoded protein: CAGRGRMSSNYGYTF.

The chain uses TRBV10-3 and TRBJ2-7; a possible D gene is TRBD1 (7 bases). Germline CDR1 ENHRY, CDR2 SYGVKD. V lost 7 bases, J lost 4 bases, and 14 bases lay in between. The CDR3 is 13 amino acids. The CDR3 DNA sequence: TGTGCCATCACGGAGGGGGCACGTTACGAGCAGTACTTC. It translates to CAITEGARYEQYF.

The genes are TRBV11-2 and TRBJ2-7, with TRBD1 matching 8 bases. J lost 7 bases, V lost 2 bases, and 10 bases had no gene match. The germline V gene encodes CDR1 SGHAT and CDR2 FQNNGV. CDR3 length: 15 amino acids. CDR3 sequence reads: CASSLYGRGPGEQYF. Written as DNA, the CDR3 is TGTGCCAGCAGCTTATATGGCAGGGGGCCGGGGGAGCAGTACTTC.